The 10 T cell receptor beta chains below come from one sample, sequenced in a study of graft-versus-host responses after intestinal transplantation. Method: immunoSEQ multiplex PCR; TCRdb's copy keeps in-frame clones and lacks some. The table lists 14,000 or so clones, 35% to 40% of them singletons, with roughly 15% in the top ten. About 200,000 CFSE-labeled responder cells were plated with about 200,000 irradiated, violet-dye-labeled stimulator cells. Sequencing was performed on alloreactive CD8+ T cells from a mixed lymphocyte reaction culture, taken before intestinal transplant. Subset described: CFSE-low proliferating T cells sorted from approximately six-day pre-transplant mixed lymphocyte reaction (GvH or HvG direction). The receptors stem from a human patient who received an intestinal transplant.

This clone has just a few counts. The chain has TRBV16 and TRBJ1-1; no definite D call. The CDR3 spans 13 residues. V was pared by 0 bases and J by 7 bases, with 9 bases between. Germline values: CDR1 KGHSY, CDR2 FQNENV. The DNA of the CDR3 is TGTGCCAGCAGCCAATCGTTTCGTAGTGAAGCTTTCTTT. The encoded protein is CASSQSFRSEAFF.

This clone turned up a few times. V and J are TRBV9 and TRBJ1-5, with D tentatively TRBD1 (5 bases). Germline CDR1 SGDLS, CDR2 YYNGEE. Trimming stripped 3 bases from V and 3 bases from J, with 13 bases between. The CDR3 runs to 15 residues. CDR3 in amino acids: CASSDQGGVNQPQHF. As DNA, the CDR3 is TGTGCCAGCAGCGACCAGGGAGGCGTCAATCAGCCCCAGCATTTT.

This clone was seen a few times. The chain joins TRBV7-9 to TRBJ2-7; TRBD1 matches 7 bases. V shed 3 bases and J 2 bases; nucleotides not matched to a gene: 1. Germline V CDR1 and CDR2: SEHNR, FQNEAQ (reference sequence). CDR3 length equals 13 residues. CDR3 loop: CASSFGTAYEQYF. The CDR3 region has the DNA TGTGCCAGCAGCTTCGGGACAGCCTACGAGCAGTACTTC.

The genes are TRBV27 and TRBJ2-1, with D perhaps TRBD2 (6 bases). Trimming cost V 4 bases and J 0 bases, with 10 bases left between them. The CDR3 covers 15 residues. CDR1 MNHEY and CDR2 SMNVEV come from the germline V gene (reference sequence). The CDR3 nucleotides read TGTGCCAGCAGTTATAGCGGAAACTCCTACAATGAGCAGTTCTTC. Translation: CASSYSGNSYNEQFF.

This clone was found once. The chain carries TRBV29-1 and TRBJ1-1, with D unresolved. V was pared by 7 bases and J by 4 bases, with 13 bases between. There are 12 residues in the CDR3. Germline assignment: CDR1 SQVTM and CDR2 ANQGSEA. The CDR3 protein is CSGRGKGTEAFF. As DNA, the CDR3 is TGCAGCGGGAGAGGGAAGGGCACTGAAGCTTTCTTT.

The CDR3 bases are TGTGCCTGGAACTACGGGGCCGGGGAGCTGTTTTTT. Amino acid sequence: CAWNYGAGELFF. The genes are TRBV30 and TRBJ2-2; D possibly corresponds to TRBD2 (5 bases). V was clipped by 4 bases and J by 6 bases, with 9 bases between them. The CDR3 is 12 amino acids. Germline V gene data show CDR1 as GTSNPN and CDR2 as SVGIG (reference sequence).

As to this clone: One end of the junction does not line up with germline, which may come from a read error. The chain uses TRBV6-1 and TRBJ2-7; maybe TRBD2 (6 bases). The CDR3 is made up of 17 amino acids. Germline CDR1 is MNHNS and CDR2 is SASEGT. CDR3 region: CATSGGAGRALAYEQYF. The CDR3 coding sequence is TGTGCCACCAGTGGCGGGGCGGGCAGGGCCCTTGCCTACGAGCAGTACTTC.

The V call is TRBV5-1, the J call TRBJ1-3; D gene ambiguous. This CDR3 spans 13 amino acids. V was pared by 4 bases and J by 7 bases, with 12 bases between. Germline CDR1 SGHRS, CDR2 YFSETQ. CDR3 sequence: CASSLDGWNTIYF. The CDR3 nucleotides read TGCGCCAGCAGCCTCGACGGGTGGAACACCATATATTTT.

This sequence joins TRBV4-3 and TRBJ1-2; D gene unclear. Trimming removed 1 base from V and 8 bases from J, with 17 bases in between. The CDR3 totals 15 residues. Germline loops: CDR1 LGHNA, CDR2 YSLEER. The CDR3 region has the DNA TGCGCCAGCAGCCAAGTCCCAGGAACAACCCAAGGCTACACCTTC. This encodes CASSQVPGTTQGYTF.

This sequence joins TRBV6-1 and TRBJ1-2, with no clear D. Trimming stripped 1 base from V and 8 bases from J, with 11 bases between. From germline, CDR1 is MNHNS and CDR2 SASEGT. CDR3 size: 13 residues. CDR3 DNA sequence: TGTGCCAGCAGTGAAGTGCGAGAGTGGGGCTACACCTTC. Encoded protein: CASSEVREWGYTF.